This T cell receptor (beta chain) is from a study of human T cells and chemical hapten exposure. This clonotype was seen more than once but under ten times. The antigen is undetermined. Study-wide points: Among TCRs, those above 1 in 1000 frequency were unaffected by DPC sensitization.

As for time point: healthy volunteer bleed at 6 weeks. Before extraction, the whole blood was not fractionated, and total RNA was taken from it. Library construction involved attaching unique molecular identifiers to individual cDNA molecules, which allowed quantitative, reproducible TCR counting. Original analysis: Samples had a median of around 92,000 TCRs, ranging roughly 20,000 to 690,600. TCRdb itself ran the RACE reads through MiXCR, one entry per CDR3 protein. These V and J calls derive from TCRdb rather than the authors' analysis. Of about 37,000 distinct CDR3 sequences listed, roughly 5% are singletons. Germline values: CDR1 MNHEY, CDR2 SVGEGT. CDR3 size: 14 residues. Trimming pared 5 bases from V and 2 bases from J, leaving 13 bases between.

V usage is TRBV6-2 or TRBV6-3 and J usage is TRBJ2-7; maybe TRBD2 (5 bases). Sample: whole blood. The receptor comes from a human donor in good health. Some clones in this sample may be carry-over from other donors' samples. The CDR3 here is CASSQAADPYEQYF. The CDR3 coding sequence is TGTGCCAGCAGTCAAGCGGCTGATCCCTACGAGCAGTACTTC.